This TCR beta chain was obtained from a study of radiotherapy plus CTLA-4 blockade in lung cancer. Study in general: Disease control was achieved by around 30% of patients, and objective responses by about 19%.

The CDR3 has 14 amino acids. Germline V lookup: CDR1 SEHNR, CDR2 FQNEAQ (reference sequence). Method: immunoSEQ multiplex PCR; TCRdb's copy keeps in-frame clones and lacks some. The sample has 110,000 or so clones; 65% to 85% are singletons. In regard to this clone: Its antigen is unidentified. One end of the junction fails to match germline, which may point to a read error.

Study-level results: Peripheral blood showed expansion of tumor-derived TCR clones after radiotherapy and ipilimumab. Increased serum interferon-beta after radiation also reportedly predicted response strongly.

Chemo-refractory metastatic non-small-cell lung cancer patients received focal radiation with ipilimumab CTLA-4 blockade. The chain has TRBV7-9 and TRBJ2-7, with TRBD1 matching 8 bases. Sequencing was performed on peripheral blood, taken from a patient treated with radiotherapy plus ipilimumab. This sequence was found in a human donor with non-small cell lung cancer who had a partial response to radiotherapy plus ipilimumab. This CDR3 reads CASSSSGGSDEQYF. The CDR3 coding sequence is TGTGCCAGCAGCTCGTCAGGGGGCTCCGACGAGCAGTACTTC.